Only one count was recorded for the clone carrying this TCR beta chain. The germline gene is not matched at one end of the junction; a read error may be the cause. This sample was included in a study of Graves' ophthalmopathy and Graves' hyperthyroidism. Diagnosis was based on clinical symptoms, serum thyroxine, TRAb, thyroid ultrasound and orbital computed tomography. Isolation of PBMCs was performed using 9.5 to 10 ml of fresh peripheral blood. Germline V gene sequence: CDR1 SQVTM, CDR2 ANQGSEA. The CDR3 totals 9 residues. RNA transcripts were the source from which TCR beta CDR3 regions were amplified. HTBI primers primed a first-round RT-PCR, and a second-round multiplex PCR followed. One entry per CDR3 protein results from TCRdb running MiXCR on the multiplex PCR reads. The data contain 650,000 to 900,000 distinct CDR3 sequences, 35% to 50% of them singletons.

The source material was peripheral blood. The chain employs TRBV29-1 and TRBJ2-7; the D is unclear. This sequence originates from an adult man with Graves' ophthalmopathy. CDR3 region: CSVEPEEYF. The CDR3 DNA is TGCAGCGTCGAACCCGAGGAGTACTTC.